What follows are 9 T cell receptor beta chains derived from one specimen sequenced in a study of breast tumors, draining lymph nodes, adjacent tissues. The lymph nodes were axillary draining lymph nodes from breast cancer patients. TCRdb called the multiplex PCR reads again in MiXCR, with one record for every CDR3 protein. In the table there are approximately 170,000 distinct CDR3 sequences, 33% of which are singletons. Source material: axillary lymph node tissue. The source is a female donor with breast cancer. Some clones in this sample may be carry-over from other donors' samples.

This clonotype showed up many times. The J gene is TRBJ2-1, the V gene TRBV12-3 or TRBV12-4; D gene ambiguous. CDR3 size: 13 residues. Trimming cost V 1 base and J 2 bases, with 3 bases left between them. The CDR3 nucleotides are TGTGCCAGCAGTTTAGACACCTACAATGAGCAGTTCTTC. Translating it yields CASSLDTYNEQFF.

Remarks on this clonotype: This clone may be a read error of a much larger clone one base away. This chain links TRBV12-3 or TRBV12-4 with TRBJ1-4; D gene unclear. The CDR3 sequence is 16 residues long. The CDR3 sequence is CASSFGQYITNENLFF. The CDR3 DNA reads TGTGCCAGCAGTTTCGGCCAGTACATAACTAATGAAAACCTGTTTTTT.

This clonotype came up many times. The gene calls are TRBV14 and TRBJ2-3; either TRBD1 or TRBD2 may supply D (6 bases each). There are 18 residues in the CDR3. Trimming cost V 3 bases and J 6 bases, with 25 bases left between them. Germline CDR1 is SGHDN and CDR2 is FVKESK. CDR3 amino acids: CASSQGLARRGHEDTQYF. CDR3 nucleotides: TGTGCCAGCAGCCAGGGCTTGGCGAGGAGGGGACATGAGGATACGCAGTATTTT.

This clonotype was recorded a few times. The rearrangement joins TRBV11-2 to TRBJ2-7; either TRBD1 or TRBD2 may supply D (5 bases each). V was trimmed by 0 bases and J by 6 bases, leaving 9 bases between them. CDR3 length: 13 amino acids. Germline-derived CDR1 and CDR2 are SGHAT and FQNNGV. The CDR3 DNA reads TGTGCCAGCAGCTTAGATGAGGGGTCCGAGCAGTACTTC. Translated, it gives CASSLDEGSEQYF.

This clonotype was detected only a few times. A much larger clone lies a single base off, so this may be a read error. The chain joins TRBV7-6 to TRBJ1-2, with D unclear. CDR3 size: 13 residues. CDR1 and CDR2 (germline): SGHVS, FNYEAQ. As DNA, the CDR3 is TGTGCCAGCAGCCCCTCACTTCTCTATGGCTACGCCTTC. Translating it yields CASSPSLLYGYAF.

The table lists this clonotype with a few counts. This may be a read error, as it is one base from a much larger clone. The rearrangement uses TRBV13 and TRBJ2-7; D is undetermined. V was pared by 2 bases and J by 3 bases, with 8 bases between. The CDR3 runs to 13 residues. Germline CDR1 and CDR2: PRHDT and FYEKMQ (reference sequence). The CDR3 DNA sequence: TGTGCCAGCAGCTTACCGCGCAACTACGAGCAGTACTTC. This sequence encodes CASSLPRNYEQYF.

A remark on this clonotype: A much larger clone differs by one base, so this may be a read error. The gene calls are TRBV9 and TRBJ2-1, with a weak D call TRBD1 (5 bases). The germline gives CDR1 SGDLS, CDR2 YYNGEE. This CDR3 has 16 amino acids. CDR3 nucleotide sequence: TGTGCCAGCAGCGTAAAAGAGAATACAGGCTACAATGAGCAGCTCTTC. It is translated as CASSVKENTGYNEQLF.

With respect to this clonotype: It may be a read error: a sequence one base away is much more abundant. The rearrangement uses TRBV7-2 and TRBJ1-2; D gene ambiguous. The germline V and J ends were trimmed by 5 bases and 4 bases, with 20 bases remaining between them. The germline gives CDR1 SGHTA, CDR2 FQGNSA. This CDR3 is built from 16 residues. CDR3 coding DNA: TGTGCCAGCAGCACCATTAATAGGGAATTGGGCTATGGCTACACCTTC. Encoded protein: CASSTINRELGYGYTF. Full variable domain (remainder filled in from reference TRBV7-2 and TRBJ1-2): GAGVSQSPSNKVTEKGKDVELRCDPISGHTALYWYRQSLGQGLEFLIYFQGNSAPDKSGLPSDRFSAERTGGSVSTLTIQRTQQEDSAVYLCASSTINRELGYGYTFGSGTRLTVV.

The sample holds many counts of this clonotype. This rearrangement joins TRBV9 to TRBJ1-4; no definite D call. Germline V gene sequence: CDR1 SGDLS, CDR2 YYNGEE. Trimming removed 0 bases at V and 10 bases at J, with 7 bases between. This CDR3 comprises 12 residues. CDR3 residues: CASSVDKGKLFF. The CDR3 DNA sequence: TGTGCCAGCAGCGTAGATAAGGGAAAACTGTTTTTT.